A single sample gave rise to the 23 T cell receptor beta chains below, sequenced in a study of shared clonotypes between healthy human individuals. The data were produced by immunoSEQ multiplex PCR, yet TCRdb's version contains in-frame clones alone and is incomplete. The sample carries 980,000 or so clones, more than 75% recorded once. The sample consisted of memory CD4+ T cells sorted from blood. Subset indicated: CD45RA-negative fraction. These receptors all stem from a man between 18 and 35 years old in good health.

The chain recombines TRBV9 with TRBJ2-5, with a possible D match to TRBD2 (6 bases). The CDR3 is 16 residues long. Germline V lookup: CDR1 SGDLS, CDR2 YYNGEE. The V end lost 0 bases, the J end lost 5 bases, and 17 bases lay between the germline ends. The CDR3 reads CASSVGPTGSYETQYF. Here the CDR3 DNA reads TGTGCCAGCAGCGTAGGTCCAACCGGGAGCTACGAGACCCAGTACTTC.

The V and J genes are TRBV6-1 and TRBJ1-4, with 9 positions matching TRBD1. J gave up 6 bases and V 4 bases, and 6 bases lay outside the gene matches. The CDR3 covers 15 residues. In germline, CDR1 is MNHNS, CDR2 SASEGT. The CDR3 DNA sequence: TGTGCCAGCAGTGCCCATAGGACAGGGGATGAAAAACTGTTTTTT. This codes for CASSAHRTGDEKLFF.

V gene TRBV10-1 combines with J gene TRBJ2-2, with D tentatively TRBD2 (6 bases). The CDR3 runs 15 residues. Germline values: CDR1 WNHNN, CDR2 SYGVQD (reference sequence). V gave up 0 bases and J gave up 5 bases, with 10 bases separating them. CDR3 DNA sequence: TGCGCCAGCAGTGAGTCCGGGAGTGGGACCGGGGAGCTGTTTTTT. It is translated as CASSESGSGTGELFF.

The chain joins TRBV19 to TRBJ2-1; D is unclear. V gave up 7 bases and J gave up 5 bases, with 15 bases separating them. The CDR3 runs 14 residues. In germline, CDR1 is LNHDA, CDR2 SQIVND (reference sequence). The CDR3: CASNSPALNNEQFF. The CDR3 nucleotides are TGTGCCAGTAATTCACCGGCCCTTAACAATGAGCAGTTCTTC.

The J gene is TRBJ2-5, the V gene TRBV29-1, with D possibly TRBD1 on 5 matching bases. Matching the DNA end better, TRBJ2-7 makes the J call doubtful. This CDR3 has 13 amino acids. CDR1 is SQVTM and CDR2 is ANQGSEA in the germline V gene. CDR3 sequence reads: CSVETDKAYEQYF. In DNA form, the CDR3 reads TGCAGCGTTGAAACGGACAAGGCCTACGAGCAGTACTTC.

CDR3: CASSNLAETDTQYF. CDR3 nucleotides: TGTGCCAGCAGCAATCTAGCGGAAACAGATACGCAGTATTTT. The chain couples TRBV5-4 to TRBJ2-3; TRBD2 matches 7 bases. J lost 3 bases, V lost 4 bases, and 5 bases had no gene match. The CDR3 is 14 residues long. Germline CDR1 reads SGHNT; CDR2 reads YYREEE (reference sequence).

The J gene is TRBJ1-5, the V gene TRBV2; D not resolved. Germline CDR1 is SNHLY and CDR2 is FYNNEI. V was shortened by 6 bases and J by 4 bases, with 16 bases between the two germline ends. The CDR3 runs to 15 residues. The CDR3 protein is CASSVMGVGNQPQHF. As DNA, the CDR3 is TGTGCCAGCAGCGTAATGGGAGTGGGTAATCAGCCCCAGCATTTT.

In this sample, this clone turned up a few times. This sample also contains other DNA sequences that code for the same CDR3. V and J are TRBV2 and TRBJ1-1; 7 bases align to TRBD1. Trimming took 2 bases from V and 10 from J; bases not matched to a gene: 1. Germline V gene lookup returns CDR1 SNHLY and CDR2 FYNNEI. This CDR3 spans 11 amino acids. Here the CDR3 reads CASSEWDRAFF. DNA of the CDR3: TGTGCCAGCAGTGAATGGGACAGAGCTTTCTTT.

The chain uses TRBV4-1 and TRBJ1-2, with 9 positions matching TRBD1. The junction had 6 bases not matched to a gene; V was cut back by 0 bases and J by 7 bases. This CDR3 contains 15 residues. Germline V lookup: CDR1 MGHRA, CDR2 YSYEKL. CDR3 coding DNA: TGCGCCAGCAGCCAAGATGGGGACAGGGCCGGTGGCTACACCTTC. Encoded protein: CASSQDGDRAGGYTF.

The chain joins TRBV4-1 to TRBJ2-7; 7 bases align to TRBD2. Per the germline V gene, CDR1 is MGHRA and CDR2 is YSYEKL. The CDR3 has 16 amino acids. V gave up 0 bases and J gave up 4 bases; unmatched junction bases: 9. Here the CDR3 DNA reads TGCGCCAGCAGCCAAGATCGTCAGCGGGGTAGATACGAGCAGTACTTC. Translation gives CASSQDRQRGRYEQYF.

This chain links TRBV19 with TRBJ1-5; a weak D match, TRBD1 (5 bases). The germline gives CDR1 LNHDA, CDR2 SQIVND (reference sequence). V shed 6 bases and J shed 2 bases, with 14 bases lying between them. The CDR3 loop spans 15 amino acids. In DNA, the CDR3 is TGTGCCAGTAGGGTGGTAGGGGAGGGCAATCAGCCCCAGCATTTT. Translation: CASRVVGEGNQPQHF.

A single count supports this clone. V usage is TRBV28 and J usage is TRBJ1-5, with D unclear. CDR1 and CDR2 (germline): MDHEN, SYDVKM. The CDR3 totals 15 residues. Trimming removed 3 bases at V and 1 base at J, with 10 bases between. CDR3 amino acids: CASSLSLGSNQPQHF. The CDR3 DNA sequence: TGTGCCAGCAGTTTGTCCCTCGGAAGCAATCAGCCCCAGCATTTT.

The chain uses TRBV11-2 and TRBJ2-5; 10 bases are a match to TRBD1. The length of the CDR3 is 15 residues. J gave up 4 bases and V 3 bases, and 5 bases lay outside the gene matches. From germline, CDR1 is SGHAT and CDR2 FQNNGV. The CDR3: CASSLGTGAGETQYF. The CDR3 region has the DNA TGTGCCAGCAGCTTGGGGACAGGGGCAGGAGAGACCCAGTACTTC.

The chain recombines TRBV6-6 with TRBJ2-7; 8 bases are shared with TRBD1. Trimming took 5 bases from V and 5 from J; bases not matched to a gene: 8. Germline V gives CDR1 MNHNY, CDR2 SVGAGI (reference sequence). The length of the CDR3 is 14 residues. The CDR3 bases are TGTGCCAGCAGTCTAGGCGGACAGGGCCACGAGCAGTACTTC. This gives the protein CASSLGGQGHEQYF.

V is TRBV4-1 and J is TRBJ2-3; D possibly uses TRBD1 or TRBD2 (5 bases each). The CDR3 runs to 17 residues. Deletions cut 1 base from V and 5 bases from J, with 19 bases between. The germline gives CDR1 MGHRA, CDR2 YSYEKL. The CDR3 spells CASSQVGTGLRGDTQYF. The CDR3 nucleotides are TGCGCCAGCAGCCAAGTAGGTACGGGATTAAGGGGAGATACGCAGTATTTT.

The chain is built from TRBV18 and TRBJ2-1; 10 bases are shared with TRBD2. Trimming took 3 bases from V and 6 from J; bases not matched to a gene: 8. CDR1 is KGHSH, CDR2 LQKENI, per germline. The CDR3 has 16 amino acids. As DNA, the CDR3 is TGTGCCAGCTCACCGATCCCCGGGACTAGCGTCAATGAGCAGTTCTTC. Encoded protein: CASSPIPGTSVNEQFF.

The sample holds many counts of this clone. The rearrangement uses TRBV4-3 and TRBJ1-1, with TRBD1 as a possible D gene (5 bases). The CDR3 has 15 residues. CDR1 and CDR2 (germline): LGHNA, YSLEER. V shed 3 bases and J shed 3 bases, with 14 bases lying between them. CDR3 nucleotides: TGCGCCAGCAGCCACAAAGACAGCCGCGACACTGAAGCTTTCTTT. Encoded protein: CASSHKDSRDTEAFF.

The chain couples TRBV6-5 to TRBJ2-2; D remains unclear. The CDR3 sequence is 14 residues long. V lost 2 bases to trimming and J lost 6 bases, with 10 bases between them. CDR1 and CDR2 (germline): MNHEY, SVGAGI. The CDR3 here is CASSYRSGSGELFF. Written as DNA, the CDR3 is TGTGCCAGCAGTTACCGGTCAGGCTCCGGGGAGCTGTTTTTT.

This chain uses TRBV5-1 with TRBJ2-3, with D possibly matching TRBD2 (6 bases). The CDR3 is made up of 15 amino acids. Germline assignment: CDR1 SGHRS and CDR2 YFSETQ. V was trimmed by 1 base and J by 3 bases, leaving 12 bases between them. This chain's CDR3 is CASSLIAEGTDTQYF. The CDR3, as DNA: TGCGCCAGCAGCTTGATAGCGGAGGGGACAGATACGCAGTATTTT. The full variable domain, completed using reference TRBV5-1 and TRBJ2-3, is KAGVTQTPRYLIKTRGQQVTLSCSPISGHRSVSWYQQTPGQGLQFLFEYFSETQRNKGNFPGRFSGRQFSNSRSEMNVSTLELGDSALYLCASSLIAEGTDTQYFGPGTRLTVL.

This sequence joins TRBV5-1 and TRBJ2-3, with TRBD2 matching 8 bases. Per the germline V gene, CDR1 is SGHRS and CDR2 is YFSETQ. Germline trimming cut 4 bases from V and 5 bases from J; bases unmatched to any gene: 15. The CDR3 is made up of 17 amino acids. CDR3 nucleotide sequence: TGCGCCAGCAGCCCTGGGGGGGTGAGGCTAGCGGGAGATACGCAGTATTTT. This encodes CASSPGGVRLAGDTQYF.

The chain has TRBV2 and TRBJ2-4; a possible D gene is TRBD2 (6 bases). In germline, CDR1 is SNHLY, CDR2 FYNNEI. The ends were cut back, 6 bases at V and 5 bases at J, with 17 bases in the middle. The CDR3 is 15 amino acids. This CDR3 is CASREPGGFENIQYF. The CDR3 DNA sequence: TGTGCCAGCAGGGAACCCGGGGGATTTGAAAACATTCAGTACTTC.

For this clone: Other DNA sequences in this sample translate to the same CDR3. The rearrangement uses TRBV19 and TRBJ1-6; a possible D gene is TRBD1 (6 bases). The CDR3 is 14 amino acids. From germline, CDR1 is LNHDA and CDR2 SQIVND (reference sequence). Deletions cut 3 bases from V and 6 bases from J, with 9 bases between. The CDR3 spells CASSIRQVNSPLHF. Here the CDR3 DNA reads TGTGCCAGTAGTATTCGACAGGTTAATTCACCCCTCCACTTT.

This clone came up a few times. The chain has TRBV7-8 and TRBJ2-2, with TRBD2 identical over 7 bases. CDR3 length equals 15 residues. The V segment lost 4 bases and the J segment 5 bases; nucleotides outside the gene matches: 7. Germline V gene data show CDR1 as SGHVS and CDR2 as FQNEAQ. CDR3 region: CASSSTSMLTGELFF. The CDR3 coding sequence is TGTGCCAGCAGCTCGACTAGCATGTTGACCGGGGAGCTGTTTTTT.